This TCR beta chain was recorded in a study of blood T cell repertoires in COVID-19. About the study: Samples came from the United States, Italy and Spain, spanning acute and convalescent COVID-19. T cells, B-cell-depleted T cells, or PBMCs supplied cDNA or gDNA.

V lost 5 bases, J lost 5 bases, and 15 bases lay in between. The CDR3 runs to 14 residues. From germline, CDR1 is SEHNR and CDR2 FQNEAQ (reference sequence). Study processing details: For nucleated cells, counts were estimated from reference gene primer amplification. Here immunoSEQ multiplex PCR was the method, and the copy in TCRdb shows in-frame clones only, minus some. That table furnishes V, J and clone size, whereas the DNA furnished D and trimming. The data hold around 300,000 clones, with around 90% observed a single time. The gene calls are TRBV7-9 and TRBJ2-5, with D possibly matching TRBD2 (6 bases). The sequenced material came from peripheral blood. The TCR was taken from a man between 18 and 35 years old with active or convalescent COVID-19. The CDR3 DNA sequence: TGTGCCAGCAGCCTTGCGGAGGCGGGGGAGACCCAGTACTTC. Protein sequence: CASSLAEAGETQYF.